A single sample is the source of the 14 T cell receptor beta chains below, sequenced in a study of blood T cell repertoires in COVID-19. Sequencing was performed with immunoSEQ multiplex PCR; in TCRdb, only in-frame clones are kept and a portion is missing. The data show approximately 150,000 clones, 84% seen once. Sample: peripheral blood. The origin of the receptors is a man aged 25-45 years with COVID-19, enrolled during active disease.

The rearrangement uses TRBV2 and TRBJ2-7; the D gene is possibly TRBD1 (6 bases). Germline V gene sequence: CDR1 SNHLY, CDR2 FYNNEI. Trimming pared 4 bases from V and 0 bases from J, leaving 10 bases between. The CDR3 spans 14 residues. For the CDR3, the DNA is TGTGCCAGCAGTGTCAGGGGAAGCTCCTACGAGCAGTACTTC. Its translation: CASSVRGSSYEQYF.

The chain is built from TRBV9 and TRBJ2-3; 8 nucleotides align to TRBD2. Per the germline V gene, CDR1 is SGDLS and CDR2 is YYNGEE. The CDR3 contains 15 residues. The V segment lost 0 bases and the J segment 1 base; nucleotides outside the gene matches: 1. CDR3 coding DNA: TGTGCCAGCAGCGTAGGGCGGGGGGGCACAGATACGCAGTATTTT. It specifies CASSVGRGGTDTQYF.

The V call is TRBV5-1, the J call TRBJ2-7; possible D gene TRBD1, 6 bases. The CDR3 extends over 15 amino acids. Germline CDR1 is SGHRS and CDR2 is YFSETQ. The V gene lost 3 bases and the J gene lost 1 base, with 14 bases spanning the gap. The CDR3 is CASSWGQDGSYEQYF. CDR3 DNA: TGCGCCAGCAGCTGGGGGCAAGACGGATCCTACGAGCAGTACTTC.

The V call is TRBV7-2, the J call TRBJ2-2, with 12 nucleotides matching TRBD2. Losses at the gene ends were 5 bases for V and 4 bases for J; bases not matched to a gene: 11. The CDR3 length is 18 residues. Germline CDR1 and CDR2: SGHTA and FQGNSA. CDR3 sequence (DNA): TGTGCCAGCAGCCCCCGACTAGCGGGAGTTAGTAGCACCGGGGAGCTGTTTTTT. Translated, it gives CASSPRLAGVSSTGELFF.

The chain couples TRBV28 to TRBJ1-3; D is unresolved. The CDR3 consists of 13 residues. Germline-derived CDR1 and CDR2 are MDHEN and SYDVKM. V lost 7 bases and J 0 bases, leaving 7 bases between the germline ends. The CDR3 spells CASMPSSGNTIYF. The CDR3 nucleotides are TGTGCCAGCATGCCGAGCTCTGGAAACACCATATATTTT.

The CDR3 sequence is CASSYSRGGAYNEQFF. The CDR3 nucleotides read TGTGCCAGCAGTTACAGTCGAGGGGGCGCGTACAATGAGCAGTTCTTC. The chain links TRBV6-6 to TRBJ2-1, with 7 bases identical to TRBD1. The CDR3 totals 16 residues. The germline gives CDR1 MNHNY, CDR2 SVGAGI (reference sequence). J was trimmed by 4 bases and V by 2 bases; bases with no gene match: 8.

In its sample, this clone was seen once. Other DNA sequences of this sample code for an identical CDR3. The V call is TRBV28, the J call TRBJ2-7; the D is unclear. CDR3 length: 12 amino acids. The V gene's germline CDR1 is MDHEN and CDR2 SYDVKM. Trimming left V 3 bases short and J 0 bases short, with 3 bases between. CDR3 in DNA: TGTGCCAGCAGTTTCAGCTCCTACGAGCAGTACTTC. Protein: CASSFSSYEQYF. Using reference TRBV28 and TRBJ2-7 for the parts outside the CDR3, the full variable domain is DVKVTQSSRYLVKRTGEKVFLECVQDMDHENMFWYRQDPGLGLRLIYFSYDVKMKEKGDIPEGYSVSREKKERFSLILESASTNQTSMYLCASSFSSYEQYFGPGTRLTVT.

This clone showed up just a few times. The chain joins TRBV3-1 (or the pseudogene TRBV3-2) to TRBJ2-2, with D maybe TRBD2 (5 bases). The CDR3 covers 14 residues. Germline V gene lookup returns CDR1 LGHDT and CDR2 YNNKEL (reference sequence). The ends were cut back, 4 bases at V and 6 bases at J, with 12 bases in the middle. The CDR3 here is CASSPLDSPGELFF. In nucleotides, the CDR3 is TGTGCCAGCAGCCCCTTGGACTCCCCCGGGGAGCTGTTTTTT.

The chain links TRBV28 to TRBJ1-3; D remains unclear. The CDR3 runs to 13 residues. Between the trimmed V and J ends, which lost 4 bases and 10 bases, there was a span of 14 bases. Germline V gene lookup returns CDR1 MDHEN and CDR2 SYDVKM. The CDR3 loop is CASSSGTSRTIYF. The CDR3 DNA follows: TGTGCCAGCAGTTCCGGAACTTCGCGGACCATATATTTT.

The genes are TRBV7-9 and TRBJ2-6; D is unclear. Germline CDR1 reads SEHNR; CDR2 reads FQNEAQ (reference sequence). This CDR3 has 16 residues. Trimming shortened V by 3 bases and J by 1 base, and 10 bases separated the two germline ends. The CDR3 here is CASSFFPDSGANVLTF. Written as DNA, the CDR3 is TGTGCCAGCAGCTTTTTTCCAGATTCTGGGGCCAACGTCCTGACTTTC.

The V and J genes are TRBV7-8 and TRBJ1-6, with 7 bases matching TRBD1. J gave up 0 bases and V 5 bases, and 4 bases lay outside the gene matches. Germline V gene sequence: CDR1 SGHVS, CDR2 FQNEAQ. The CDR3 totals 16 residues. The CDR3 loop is CASSQGQSSYNSPLHF. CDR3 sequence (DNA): TGTGCCAGCAGCCAGGGACAGAGCTCCTATAATTCACCCCTCCACTTT.

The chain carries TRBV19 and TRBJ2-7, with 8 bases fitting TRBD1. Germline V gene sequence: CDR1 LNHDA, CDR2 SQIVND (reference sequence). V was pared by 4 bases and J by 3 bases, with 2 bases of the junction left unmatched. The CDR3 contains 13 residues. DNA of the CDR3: TGTGCCAGTAGTACGACAGGGGACTACGAGCAGTACTTC. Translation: CASSTTGDYEQYF.

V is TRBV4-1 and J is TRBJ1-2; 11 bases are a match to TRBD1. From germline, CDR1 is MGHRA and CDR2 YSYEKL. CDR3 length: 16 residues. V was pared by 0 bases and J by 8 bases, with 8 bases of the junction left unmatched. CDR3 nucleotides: TGCGCCAGCAGCCAAGAGAGGACAGGGGGCGCGTCGGGCTACACCTTC. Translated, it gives CASSQERTGGASGYTF.

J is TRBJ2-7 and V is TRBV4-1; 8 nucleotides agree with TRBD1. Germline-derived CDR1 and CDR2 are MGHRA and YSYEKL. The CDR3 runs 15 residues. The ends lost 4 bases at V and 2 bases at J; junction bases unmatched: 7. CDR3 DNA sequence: TGCGCCAGCAGCCTGAATCAGGGGGCGCCCTACGAGCAGTACTTC. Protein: CASSLNQGAPYEQYF.